This T cell receptor beta chain is from a study of CD8+ T cells in alopecia areata. After isolation, RNA underwent reverse transcription to generate cDNA as the sequencing template. Generated by immunoSEQ multiplex PCR, the TCRdb table keeps only in-frame clones and is missing some. This table holds a few hundred thousand clones, over 45% found once. This CDR3 has 13 residues. The V and J ends lost 3 bases and 6 bases respectively, with 12 bases between them. Germline loops: CDR1 MNHEY, CDR2 SMNVEV (reference sequence). As for treatment: oral pan-JAK inhibitor, 5-10 mg twice daily. The sample consisted of CD4+ T cells sorted from blood, taken at approximately week 52, from a patient treated with tofacitinib. The sequence derives from a human donor with alopecia areata. This chain links TRBV27 with TRBJ2-7; D uncertain. CDR3 residues: CASSLSGLAEQYF. The CDR3 DNA reads TGTGCCAGCAGTTTGTCTGGGCTGGCCGAGCAGTACTTC.